The 9 T cell receptor beta chains given below trace back to one sample, sequenced in a study of T cells after yellow fever vaccination. TCRdb fed the 5' RACE reads into MiXCR, producing one record per CDR3 protein. Of about 350,000 distinct CDR3 sequences listed, roughly 7.5% were seen once; the top ten hold roughly 15%. Here the sequenced sample was PBMCs, taken 45 days after the first yellow fever vaccination. The origin of the receptors is a man aged 18 to 29 who received the YFV17D yellow fever vaccine.

The chain links TRBV9 to TRBJ1-1; TRBD1 is a possible D gene (6 bases). The CDR3 is 14 residues long. Per the germline V gene, CDR1 is SGDLS and CDR2 is YYNGEE. V was shortened by 4 bases and J by 4 bases, with 14 bases between the two germline ends. The CDR3 spells CASSTTGSSTEAFF. DNA for the CDR3: TGTGCCAGCAGCACAACAGGGTCGTCCACTGAAGCTTTCTTT.

In this sample, this clonotype turned up a few times. The rearrangement links TRBV4-1 to TRBJ2-2; D is perhaps TRBD1 (6 bases). Trimming cost V 4 bases and J 2 bases, with 14 bases left between them. The CDR3 length is 16 residues. The germline V gene encodes CDR1 MGHRA and CDR2 YSYEKL. CDR3 sequence reads: CASSLRGTKNTGELFF. CDR3 DNA sequence: TGCGCCAGCAGCCTAAGAGGGACAAAAAACACCGGGGAGCTGTTTTTT.

The chain joins TRBV28 to TRBJ1-4; D gene unclear. The V end was cut by 6 bases, the J end by 3 bases, with 5 bases between. Per the germline V gene, CDR1 is MDHEN and CDR2 is SYDVKM. The CDR3 is made up of 12 amino acids. CDR3 sequence reads: CASRDANEKLFF. CDR3 nucleotides: TGTGCCAGCAGGGATGCTAATGAAAAACTGTTTTTT. Full variable domain (outside the CDR3, taken from reference TRBV28 and TRBJ1-4): DVKVTQSSRYLVKRTGEKVFLECVQDMDHENMFWYRQDPGLGLRLIYFSYDVKMKEKGDIPEGYSVSREKKERFSLILESASTNQTSMYLCASRDANEKLFFGSGTQLSVL.

This clonotype was counted at least ten times. The chain has TRBV7-2 and TRBJ2-3; 8 bases agree with TRBD2. Germline lookup yields CDR1 SGHTA and CDR2 FQGNSA. The trim removed 5 bases at V and 4 bases at J, leaving 11 bases unmatched. The CDR3 covers 16 residues. The CDR3 coding sequence is TGTGCCAGCAGCCCCTGGGGCGGGGGGCCGGCAGATACGCAGTATTTT. Its translation: CASSPWGGGPADTQYF.

This clonotype was recorded a few times. This rearrangement joins TRBV6-2 or TRBV6-3 to TRBJ2-3; 11 positions agree with TRBD2. V shed 2 bases and J 1 base; nucleotides not matched to a gene: 5. Germline CDR1 is MNHEY and CDR2 is SVGEGT. The CDR3 contains 17 residues. CDR3 sequence: CASSYPLAGGRTDTQYF. The CDR3 DNA sequence: TGTGCCAGCAGTTACCCCCTAGCGGGGGGACGCACAGATACGCAGTATTTT.

The chain joins TRBV7-6 to TRBJ1-2, with TRBD1 identical over 8 bases. CDR3 length equals 14 residues. Per germline, CDR1 SGHVS and CDR2 FNYEAQ. The ends lost 6 bases at V and 6 bases at J; junction bases unmatched: 9. This CDR3 is CASSLDPGGNGYTF. The CDR3 DNA sequence: TGTGCCAGCAGTTTGGACCCAGGGGGCAATGGCTACACCTTC.

This chain connects TRBV20-1 to TRBJ2-1, with 8 bases identical to TRBD2. V was clipped by 1 base and J by 4 bases; unmatched bases: 6. Per germline, CDR1 DFQATT and CDR2 SNEGSKA (reference sequence). The CDR3 loop spans 15 amino acids. The chain's CDR3 is CSARGGGGRYNEQFF. DNA of the CDR3: TGCAGTGCTAGAGGCGGCGGGGGGCGGTACAATGAGCAGTTCTTC.

The J gene is TRBJ2-3, the V gene TRBV6-1, with D possibly being TRBD1 (6 bases). This CDR3 has 16 residues. From germline, CDR1 is MNHNS and CDR2 SASEGT. Deletions cut 6 bases from V and 2 bases from J, with 18 bases between. CDR3: CASRPAEDRVTDTQYF. CDR3 sequence (DNA): TGTGCCAGCAGGCCGGCTGAGGACAGAGTCACAGATACGCAGTATTTT.

The chain recombines TRBV20-1 with TRBJ2-2; no definite D call. With 0 bases removed from V and 3 bases from J, the gap between germline ends came to 5 bases. The CDR3 length is 13 residues. Germline values: CDR1 DFQATT, CDR2 SNEGSKA (reference sequence). The CDR3 region has the DNA TGCAGTGCTAGAGATGGGGACACCGGGGAGCTGTTTTTT. Amino acids: CSARDGDTGELFF.